This T cell receptor beta chain stems from a study of blood T cell repertoires in COVID-19. Across the whole study: Donors in the United States, Italy and Spain gave samples during acute or convalescent COVID-19.

In the original processing: Quantification of nucleated cells was approximated via reference gene primer amplification. The method was immunoSEQ multiplex PCR; TCRdb's version includes in-frame clones alone and lacks a portion of them. V and J calls plus clone size are reproduced from that table; the DNA served to infer D and trimming. The sample holds more than 95,000 clones, roughly 84% seen once. The CDR3 length is 13 residues. V shed 8 bases and J 2 bases; nucleotides not matched to a gene: 6. The specimen was peripheral blood. The V gene is TRBV12-3 or TRBV12-4, the J gene TRBJ2-7, with TRBD2 identical over 7 bases. The origin of this receptor is a human donor in a cohort sampled during active COVID-19. CDR3 amino acids: CASGRVNPYEQYF. Here the CDR3 DNA reads TGTGCCAGCGGGAGGGTGAATCCCTACGAGCAGTACTTC.